Sequencing of this T cell receptor (beta chain) was carried out in a study of shared clonotypes between healthy human individuals. The authors divided CD4+ cells into CD45RA+ naive and CD45RA-negative memory subsets. V trimming: 6 bases; J trimming: 4 bases; junction bases outside the gene matches: 9. This CDR3 region has 15 residues. Germline V gene lookup returns CDR1 MNHEY and CDR2 SVGAGI. Assay: immunoSEQ multiplex PCR; the TCRdb copy retains only in-frame clones and omits some. The data contain 1,400,000 or so clones, about 98.5% of them singletons. Source material: naive CD4+ T cells sorted from blood. Specified subset: CD45RA+ positively selected. This TCR was sampled from a man aged 25 to 40 in good health. V is TRBV6-5 and J is TRBJ1-2, with 9 bases identical to TRBD1. CDR3 sequence: CASRTRDRVGYGYTF. Here the CDR3 DNA reads TGTGCCAGCAGGACCCGGGACAGGGTCGGCTATGGCTACACCTTC.